The 10 T cell receptor beta chains in this list originate from one sample, sequenced in a study of blood T cell repertoires in COVID-19. Assay used: immunoSEQ multiplex PCR; TCRdb lists only in-frame clones, some missing. The table has some 130,000 clones, 75% to 90% seen once. Sequences were obtained from peripheral blood. The source of these receptors is a man aged 55 to 70 with COVID-19, enrolled during active disease.

The chain employs TRBV5-6 and TRBJ1-3; no firm D call. The ends were cut back, 0 bases at V and 4 bases at J, with 5 bases in the middle. The germline gives CDR1 SGHDT, CDR2 YYEEEE. The CDR3 is 13 residues long. CDR3 DNA: TGTGCCAGCAGCTTGGTAGAGGGAAACACCATATATTTT. As protein: CASSLVEGNTIYF.

The chain combines TRBV11-2 with TRBJ2-5; possible D gene TRBD2, 7 bases. Trimming shortened V by 1 base and J by 4 bases, and 10 bases separated the two germline ends. The CDR3 loop spans 14 amino acids. Germline V gives CDR1 SGHAT, CDR2 FQNNGV. The CDR3 region is CASSLGAGAETQYF. The CDR3 DNA sequence: TGTGCCAGCAGCTTAGGTGCGGGGGCAGAGACCCAGTACTTC. Supplemented by reference TRBV11-2 and TRBJ2-5, the full variable domain reads EAGVAQSPRYKIIEKRQSVAFWCNPISGHATLYWYQQILGQGPKLLIQFQNNGVVDDSQLPKDRFSAERLKGVDSTLKIQPAKLEDSAVYLCASSLGAGAETQYFGPGTRLLVL.

A single count supports this clone. V usage is TRBV21-1 and J usage is TRBJ1-1; TRBD1, the table's D call, lacks a check against the DNA. TRBV21-1 is listed as a pseudogene. This CDR3 is built from 16 residues. CDR3 in DNA: TGTGCCAGCAGAACTGACAGGGTGAGAGGGAACACTGAAGCTTTCTTT. Translating it yields CASRTDRVRGNTEAFF.

The V gene is TRBV5-1, the J gene TRBJ1-4, with TRBD1 as a possible D gene (5 bases). V lost 5 bases and J 6 bases, leaving 14 bases between the germline ends. Per germline, CDR1 SGHRS and CDR2 YFSETQ. This CDR3 has 14 residues. CDR3 region: CASRSGQVHEKLFF. For the CDR3, the DNA is TGCGCCAGCAGATCCGGACAAGTCCATGAAAAACTGTTTTTT.

The CDR3 protein is CASSYYTNSPLHF. DNA for the CDR3: TGTGCCAGCAGTTATTATACAAATTCACCCCTCCACTTT. This rearrangement joins TRBV6-5 to TRBJ1-6, with unresolved D. V lost 3 bases and J lost 7, with 7 bases in between. The CDR3 consists of 13 residues. The germline V gene has CDR1 MNHEY and CDR2 SVGAGI.

This clone was recorded only once. The chain carries TRBV6-2 or TRBV6-3 and TRBJ1-2, with D possibly TRBD1 on 6 matching bases. V was shortened by 6 bases and J by 3 bases, with 17 bases between the two germline ends. The CDR3 is 15 amino acids. CDR1 MNHEY and CDR2 SVGEGT come from the germline V gene. The CDR3 here is CASSTGQLYHYGYTF. CDR3 DNA: TGTGCCAGCAGCACCGGACAGTTATACCACTATGGCTACACCTTC.

This clone was picked up a small number of times. V usage is TRBV3-1 (or the pseudogene TRBV3-2) and J usage is TRBJ1-1; 8 bases fit TRBD1. Germline assignment: CDR1 LGHDT and CDR2 YNNKEL (reference sequence). Trimming removed 4 bases from V and 1 base from J; junction bases left unmatched: 5. The CDR3 is 15 residues long. The CDR3 DNA is TGTGCCAGCAGCCCTCGACAGGGGACGAACACTGAAGCTTTCTTT. Amino acid sequence: CASSPRQGTNTEAFF.

V usage is TRBV5-8 and J usage is TRBJ1-2; the match to TRBD1 covers 10 bases. From germline, CDR1 is SGHTS and CDR2 YDEGEE. V was pared by 6 bases and J by 5 bases, with 7 bases of the junction left unmatched. The CDR3 spans 14 residues. The CDR3 spells CASNDRGREYGYTF. DNA for the CDR3: TGTGCCAGCAACGACAGGGGGCGAGAGTATGGCTACACCTTC.

This chain joins TRBV18 and TRBJ2-3; weak D call: TRBD1 (5 bases). This CDR3 contains 15 residues. Germline V gives CDR1 KGHSH, CDR2 LQKENI. The V gene lost 1 base and the J gene lost 0 bases, with 8 bases spanning the gap. The CDR3 nucleotides read TGTGCCAGCTCACCACGGACATATAGCACAGATACGCAGTATTTT. It translates to CASSPRTYSTDTQYF.

The sample holds one count of this clone. The chain joins TRBV7-9 to TRBJ1-1; D gene uncertain. Germline CDR1 is SEHNR and CDR2 is FQNEAQ (reference sequence). The CDR3 has 14 residues. Between the trimmed V and J ends, which lost 4 bases and 6 bases, there was a span of 15 bases. The CDR3 sequence is CASSSSLEFAEAFF. CDR3 in DNA: TGTGCCAGCAGCTCCTCCTTAGAGTTCGCTGAAGCTTTCTTT.